The 19 T cell receptor beta chains listed next were all sequenced from one sample in a study of shared clonotypes between healthy human individuals. Libraries were prepared by immunoSEQ multiplex PCR; TCRdb keeps only in-frame clonotypes and omits some of them. The sample includes more than 2 million clones, approximately 95% seen only once; the top ten take roughly 0.13%. The sample taken for sequencing was naive CD4+ T cells sorted from blood. Subset noted: CD45RA+ positively selected. These receptors came from a young man in good health.

Details on this clone: In the same sample, other DNA sequences code for this CDR3. The chain couples TRBV29-1 to TRBJ1-5, with 10 bases that match TRBD1. Germline assignment: CDR1 SQVTM and CDR2 ANQGSEA. The CDR3 runs 13 residues. V lost 6 bases and J lost 2; bases outside the gene matches: 1. The CDR3 spells CSVGTGGNQPQHF. CDR3 nucleotide sequence: TGCAGCGTAGGGACAGGGGGCAATCAGCCCCAGCATTTT.

With respect to this clone: Other DNA sequences in the sample encode the same CDR3. J is TRBJ1-5 and V is TRBV6-6; D perhaps matches TRBD1 (6 bases). Germline CDR1 is MNHNY and CDR2 is SVGAGI (reference sequence). V was trimmed by 5 bases and J by 4 bases, leaving 6 bases between them. The CDR3 spans 12 residues. CDR3 in DNA: TGTGCCAGCAGTACAGGGAATCAGCCCCAGCATTTT. It yields the protein CASSTGNQPQHF.

The genes are TRBV19 and TRBJ2-2, with D possibly being TRBD1 or TRBD2 (6 bases each). The V and J ends lost 5 bases and 1 base respectively, with 14 bases between them. The CDR3 is 16 amino acids. Germline CDR1 and CDR2: LNHDA and SQIVND (reference sequence). The CDR3 bases are TGTGCCAGTAGTCCGGGGGCGGGCAAGAACACCGGGGAGCTGTTTTTT. Translating gives CASSPGAGKNTGELFF.

The chain couples TRBV9 to TRBJ2-2, with 8 bases that match TRBD2. V lost 4 bases and J lost 7; bases outside the gene matches: 9. The CDR3 sequence is 15 residues long. The germline gives CDR1 SGDLS, CDR2 YYNGEE. CDR3 bases: TGTGCCAGCAGCTTAACCGAGCGGGAGCTCGGGGAGCTGTTTTTT. Its translation is CASSLTERELGELFF.

V is TRBV25-1 and J is TRBJ1-6; the match to TRBD1 covers 7 bases. V was clipped by 4 bases and J by 9 bases; unmatched bases: 9. This CDR3 region has 15 residues. CDR1 MGHDK and CDR2 SYGVNS come from the germline V gene. In nucleotides, the CDR3 is TGTGCCAGCAGTGCAGTAGGGACAGTAACTTCACCCCTCCACTTT. Its translation is CASSAVGTVTSPLHF.

The chain couples TRBV6-6 to TRBJ2-1; tentatively, D is TRBD2 (6 bases). CDR1 and CDR2 from the germline V gene are MNHNY and SVGAGI (reference sequence). The CDR3 length is 14 residues. V was trimmed by 7 bases and J by 5 bases, leaving 15 bases between them. The CDR3 DNA is TGTGCCAGCACCACCTGGGACTTAGACAATGAGCAGTTCTTC. Its translation is CASTTWDLDNEQFF.

The gene calls are TRBV6-1 and TRBJ1-5, with D tentatively TRBD1 (6 bases). The CDR3 consists of 18 residues. CDR1 is MNHNS and CDR2 is SASEGT in the germline V gene. The V gene lost 4 bases and the J gene lost 0 bases, with 19 bases spanning the gap. The chain's CDR3 is CASSVTQGINHSNQPQHF. The CDR3, as DNA: TGTGCCAGCAGTGTAACACAGGGAATCAACCATAGCAATCAGCCCCAGCATTTT.

Concerning this clone itself: Other DNA sequences in the same sample also yield this CDR3. This rearrangement joins TRBV6-1 to TRBJ2-2, with 7 bases matching TRBD2. The CDR3 totals 14 residues. V was clipped by 6 bases and J by 1 base; unmatched bases: 2. Germline CDR1 and CDR2: MNHNS and SASEGT. CDR3 loop: CASSASGNTGELFF. Written as DNA, the CDR3 is TGTGCCAGCAGCGCTAGCGGGAACACCGGGGAGCTGTTTTTT.

The gene calls are TRBV18 and TRBJ1-2; TRBD1 might be the D (6 bases). The CDR3 runs to 14 residues. Germline CDR1 reads KGHSH; CDR2 reads LQKENI. Trimming cost V 3 bases and J 8 bases, with 16 bases left between them. CDR3 DNA sequence: TGTGCCAGCTCACCTGGGGGGGGCAGAGCCGGCTACACCTTC. Its protein product is CASSPGGGRAGYTF.

The V and J genes are TRBV6-5 and TRBJ2-5; 12 nucleotides match TRBD1. The CDR3 contains 15 residues. Losses at the gene ends were 2 bases for V and 5 bases for J; bases not matched to a gene: 3. Germline-derived CDR1 and CDR2 are MNHEY and SVGAGI. CDR3: CASSYGDRGPETQYF. In nucleotides, the CDR3 is TGTGCCAGCAGTTACGGGGACAGGGGGCCGGAGACCCAGTACTTC.

The chain recombines TRBV2 with TRBJ1-1; 9 bases match TRBD1. Germline trimming cut 10 bases from V and 4 bases from J; bases unmatched to any gene: 16. The germline V gene has CDR1 SNHLY and CDR2 FYNNEI. The CDR3 totals 16 residues. The CDR3 loop reads CATVLRTGAMSTEAFF. CDR3 DNA sequence: TGTGCCACCGTCCTCAGGACAGGGGCCATGAGCACTGAAGCTTTCTTT.

V usage is TRBV9 and J usage is TRBJ2-7; the match to TRBD2 covers 13 bases. This CDR3 has 15 amino acids. Per germline, CDR1 SGDLS and CDR2 YYNGEE. V gave up 4 bases and J gave up 4 bases; unmatched junction bases: 5. CDR3 amino acids: CASSSRGLAGYEQYF. CDR3 bases: TGTGCCAGCAGCTCGCGGGGACTAGCGGGATACGAGCAGTACTTC.

The rearrangement links TRBV4-3 to TRBJ1-1; D is unresolved. Germline values: CDR1 LGHNA, CDR2 YSLEER. Trimming pared 1 base from V and 8 bases from J, leaving 11 bases between. The CDR3 runs 13 residues. DNA for the CDR3: TGCGCCAGCAGCCAAGCCCTGCGGTCAGAAGCTTTCTTT. It yields the protein CASSQALRSEAFF.

Note on this clone: The same CDR3 also results from other DNA sequences found in this sample. The CDR3 DNA reads TGTGCCAGCAGTTTACTAGCCGGGGAGCTGTTTTTT. Protein sequence: CASSLLAGELFF. V and J are TRBV28 and TRBJ2-2; no firm D call. V dropped 2 bases and J dropped 6 bases, with 4 bases sitting between them. Germline V lookup: CDR1 MDHEN, CDR2 SYDVKM. The CDR3 has 12 residues. The variable domain in full, completed from reference TRBV28 and TRBJ2-2, reads DVKVTQSSRYLVKRTGEKVFLECVQDMDHENMFWYRQDPGLGLRLIYFSYDVKMKEKGDIPEGYSVSREKKERFSLILESASTNQTSMYLCASSLLAGELFFGEGSRLTVL.

The gene calls are TRBV2 and TRBJ2-5; D may be TRBD1 or TRBD2 (5 bases each). The CDR3 is 16 residues long. The germline CDR1 and CDR2 sequences are SNHLY and FYNNEI. V lost 6 bases to trimming and J lost 4 bases, with 21 bases between them. This chain's CDR3 is CASSLYRDHGRETQYF. CDR3 in DNA: TGTGCCAGCAGCCTATACCGGGACCACGGGCGAGAGACCCAGTACTTC. The whole variable domain, remainder taken from reference TRBV2 and TRBJ2-5, is EPEVTQTPSHQVTQMGQEVILRCVPISNHLYFYWYRQILGQKVEFLVSFYNNEISEKSEIFDDQFSVERPDGSNFTLKIRSTKLEDSAMYFCASSLYRDHGRETQYFGPGTRLLVL.

The chain links TRBV25-1 to TRBJ2-7, with 9 bases that match TRBD1. This CDR3 has 16 residues. V lost 4 bases to trimming and J lost 2 bases; unmatched junction nucleotides: 9. Per the germline V gene, CDR1 is MGHDK and CDR2 is SYGVNS. This CDR3 reads CASSGSGTGSPYEQYF. The CDR3 nucleotides are TGTGCCAGCAGTGGATCCGGGACAGGGAGCCCCTACGAGCAGTACTTC.

With respect to this clone: Other DNA sequences in the same sample also yield this CDR3. The chain joins TRBV6-5 to TRBJ1-1; D may be TRBD1 (6 bases). The V end was cut by 2 bases, the J end by 1 base, with 8 bases between. The CDR3 sequence is 14 residues long. CDR1 and CDR2 (germline): MNHEY, SVGAGI. The CDR3 DNA reads TGTGCCAGCAGTTACCGGGGGCCGAACACTGAAGCTTTCTTT. It specifies CASSYRGPNTEAFF.

The count of this clone is one. This chain connects TRBV13 to TRBJ2-3; 10 bases are a match to TRBD1. The CDR3 has 23 amino acids. Losses at the gene ends were 4 bases for V and 2 bases for J; bases not matched to a gene: 27. In germline, CDR1 is PRHDT, CDR2 FYEKMQ (reference sequence). CDR3 region: CASSSDRGARQPSAGLFTDTQYF. In DNA form, the CDR3 reads TGTGCCAGCAGCTCGGACAGGGGGGCGCGTCAGCCCAGCGCCGGGCTTTTCACAGATACGCAGTATTTT.

The rearrangement uses TRBV6-5 and TRBJ2-7, with D possibly TRBD1 on 5 matching bases. The CDR3 contains 13 residues. V was cut by 8 bases and J by 2 bases, with 13 bases left in between. Germline lookup yields CDR1 MNHEY and CDR2 SVGAGI. CDR3 DNA sequence: TGTGCCAGCGACACTGGACACACCTACGAGCAGTACTTC. Protein product: CASDTGHTYEQYF.